The source of this T cell receptor (beta chain) is a study of lymphopenia after photon versus proton radiotherapy. Trimming left V 5 bases short and J 0 bases short, with 13 bases between. The length of the CDR3 is 16 residues. The germline CDR1 and CDR2 sequences are SGHAT and FQNNGV. Profiled with immunoSEQ multiplex PCR; TCRdb holds only in-frame clones, not every one. The sample has around 62,000 clones, around 84% seen once. This receptor was taken from a man in his fifties or sixties with pancreatic cancer. The genes are TRBV11-2 and TRBJ2-2; D is uncertain. This sample comprised peripheral blood, obtained from a patient treated with proton-based radiotherapy. The CDR3 DNA reads as TGTGCCAGCAGCCGTTCCCCCACCTCGAACACCGGGGAGCTGTTTTTT. It specifies CASSRSPTSNTGELFF.